These 11 T cell receptor beta chains came from one sample sequenced in a study of OX40 agonist ivuxolimab in advanced cancers. Using immunoSEQ multiplex PCR, the repertoire was profiled, and TCRdb retains in-frame clones only, with some absent. The sample includes more than 60,000 clones, 89% of them seen just once. The sample was CD4+ or CD8+ T cells sorted from blood, taken in a trial of the OX40 agonist ivuxolimab. These receptors all come from an adult with an advanced solid tumor such as melanoma, head and neck, liver or kidney cancer.

This clone was recorded only once. The chain is built from TRBV5-1 and TRBJ2-5, with TRBD2 matching 8 bases. The ends lost 2 bases at V and 5 bases at J; junction bases unmatched: 8. CDR1 is SGHRS and CDR2 is YFSETQ in the germline V gene. CDR3 size: 15 residues. In DNA, the CDR3 is TGCGCCAGCAGCTTAAGCGGGAGTGATTGGGAGACCCAGTACTTC. Protein: CASSLSGSDWETQYF.

The chain carries TRBV30 and TRBJ1-3; D is unclear. CDR3 length: 14 amino acids. Germline V lookup: CDR1 GTSNPN, CDR2 SVGIG (reference sequence). V lost 0 bases to trimming and J lost 0 bases, with 6 bases between them. CDR3 in DNA: TGTGCCTGGAGTGTCAAGGGCTCTGGAAACACCATATATTTT. It is translated as CAWSVKGSGNTIYF. Full variable domain (remainder filled in from reference TRBV30 and TRBJ1-3): SQTIHQWPATLVQPVGSPLSLECTVEGTSNPNLYWYRQAAGRGLQLLFYSVGIGQISSEVPQNLSASRPQDRQFILSSKKLLLSDSGFYLCAWSVKGSGNTIYFGEGSWLTVV.

In DNA, the CDR3 is TGTGCCAGCAGTCCGACAGCGGGAGGGTCCACAGATACGCAGTATTTT. It is translated as CASSPTAGGSTDTQYF. The rearrangement uses TRBV27 and TRBJ2-3; 10 positions match TRBD2. The V segment lost 5 bases and the J segment 2 bases; nucleotides outside the gene matches: 7. Looked up from germline, CDR1 is MNHEY and CDR2 is SMNVEV (reference sequence). The CDR3 is 16 residues long.

This clone turned up a few times. This chain uses TRBV11-3 with TRBJ1-4, with TRBD1 identical over 8 bases. V was pared by 3 bases and J by 0 bases, with 3 bases of the junction left unmatched. Germline lookup yields CDR1 SGHNT and CDR2 YENEEA. This CDR3 comprises 16 residues. As DNA, the CDR3 is TGTGCCAGCAGCTTGGGACAGGCAGCAACTAATGAAAAACTGTTTTTT. Amino acids: CASSLGQAATNEKLFF. Supplemented by reference TRBV11-3 and TRBJ1-4, the full variable domain reads EAGVVQSPRYKIIEKKQPVAFWCNPISGHNTLYWYLQNLGQGPELLIRYENEEAVDDSQLPKDRFSAERLKGVDSTLKIQPAELGDSAVYLCASSLGQAATNEKLFFGSGTQLSVL.

The chain uses TRBV28 and TRBJ2-4; D possibly corresponds to TRBD1 (6 bases). CDR3 size: 14 residues. Germline assignment: CDR1 MDHEN and CDR2 SYDVKM. V lost 7 bases to trimming and J lost 1 base, with 11 bases between them. This CDR3 is CASTPQGAKNIQYF. The CDR3 region has the DNA TGTGCCAGCACCCCCCAGGGGGCCAAAAACATTCAGTACTTC.

The chain has TRBV18 and TRBJ1-3; a weak D match, TRBD1 (6 bases). Between the trimmed V and J ends, which lost 3 bases and 0 bases, there was a span of 12 bases. In germline, CDR1 is KGHSH, CDR2 LQKENI. This CDR3 comprises 16 residues. This chain's CDR3 is CASSPRTATSGNTIYF. CDR3 DNA sequence: TGTGCCAGCTCACCGAGGACAGCCACCTCTGGAAACACCATATATTTT.

This clone was counted between two and nine times. This sequence joins TRBV18 and TRBJ2-7, with 9 bases aligning to TRBD1. Germline CDR1 is KGHSH and CDR2 is LQKENI. Trimming removed 0 bases from V and 4 bases from J; junction bases left unmatched: 7. The CDR3 contains 16 residues. This chain's CDR3 is CASSPPGDRVLYEQYF. DNA for the CDR3: TGTGCCAGCTCACCACCGGGGGACAGGGTTCTATACGAGCAGTACTTC.

This clone was counted once. The chain links TRBV30 to TRBJ2-1; 11 bases match TRBD2. The germline CDR1 and CDR2 sequences are GTSNPN and SVGIG (reference sequence). Trimming at V came to 2 bases and at J to 7 bases, leaving 4 bases not matched to a gene. The CDR3 consists of 14 residues. The CDR3 loop is CAWSTGTSGNEQFF. In DNA, the CDR3 is TGTGCCTGGAGTACCGGGACTAGCGGAAATGAGCAGTTCTTC.

This chain joins TRBV10-3 and TRBJ2-3, with 13 bases aligning to TRBD2. Trimming took 3 bases from V and 1 from J; bases not matched to a gene: 1. This CDR3 has 16 amino acids. Germline CDR1 is ENHRY and CDR2 is SYGVKD. Here the CDR3 reads CAISEGLAGGTDTQYF. In DNA, the CDR3 is TGTGCCATCAGTGAAGGACTAGCGGGAGGCACAGATACGCAGTATTTT.

The gene calls are TRBV19 and TRBJ2-1, with D possibly being TRBD2 (5 bases). Trimming took off 1 base at V and 10 bases at J, with 5 bases between the two ends. The CDR3 has 11 residues. The germline V gene encodes CDR1 LNHDA and CDR2 SQIVND (reference sequence). CDR3 nucleotide sequence: TGTGCCAGTAGTATAGGGAGGGAGCAGTTCTTC. Its translation: CASSIGREQFF.

The V call is TRBV5-5, the J call TRBJ2-7; no clear D gene. The CDR3 has 12 amino acids. Germline CDR1 SGHKS, CDR2 YYEKEE (reference sequence). V was clipped by 2 bases and J by 3 bases, with 6 bases between them. CDR3: CASSFLFYEQYF. In DNA form, the CDR3 reads TGTGCCAGCAGCTTCCTCTTCTACGAGCAGTACTTC.